Listed below are T cell receptor beta chains from one sample, sequenced in a study of graft-versus-host responses after intestinal transplantation. Sequencing was performed with immunoSEQ multiplex PCR; in TCRdb, only in-frame clones are kept and a portion is missing. The sample lists over 7,500 clones, roughly 79% occurring once. Material: ileum tissue, obtained around 450 days after intestinal transplantation. The receptors here all came from a human patient who received an intestinal transplant, so some T cells may come from the graft donor. The CDR3 runs from the conserved cysteine through the conserved F or W. The order of the fields is clone size, V gene, J gene, D gene, CDR3 protein, CDR3 DNA. A D gene is named only where the DNA matches it firmly. Rows may omit the clone size; those that give it use once, few, many or a size class.

>.|TRBV7-2|TRBJ2-1|.
CASSSALSSYNEQFF
TGTGCCAGCAGCTCCGCGCTGAGCTCCTACAATGAGCAGTTCTTC
>.|TRBV27|TRBJ2-1|TRBD1
CASTPGARDRGLF
TGTGCCAGCACCCCTGGCGCCCGGGACAGGGGACTCTTC
>.|TRBV19|TRBJ2-5|.
CASSPLEGETQYF
TGTGCCAGTAGTCCGCTAGAGGGAGAGACCCAGTACTTC
>.|TRBV18|TRBJ2-5|TRBD2
CASSPGRGVQETQYF
TGTGCCAGCTCACCGGGACGGGGGGTTCAAGAGACCCAGTACTTC
>few|TRBV18|TRBJ1-1|.
CASSPVYGTTEAFF
TGTGCCAGCTCACCAGTTTACGGGACTACTGAAGCTTTCTTT
>.|TRBV18|TRBJ1-2|TRBD1
CASSPRDRGPRILNYGYTF
TGTGCCAGCTCACCCCGGGACAGGGGTCCTAGGATTCTTAACTATGGCTACACCTTC
>.|TRBV7-9|TRBJ1-2|TRBD1
CASSSQGIGYTF
TGTGCCAGCAGCTCACAGGGGATCGGCTACACCTTC
>.|TRBV5-1|TRBJ2-1|TRBD2
CASSPTLRGGAVPYNEQFF
TGCGCCAGCAGCCCTACGCTGCGCGGGGGGGCCGTCCCCTACAATGAGCAGTTCTTC
>.|TRBV2|TRBJ2-5|TRBD2
CASSGLSSGHQETQYF
TGTGCCAGCAGTGGTTTGTCTAGCGGTCACCAAGAGACCCAGTACTTC
>.|TRBV10-1|TRBJ2-7|.
CASSEASSEQYF
TGCGCCAGCAGTGAGGCGAGTTCCGAGCAGTACTTC